This T cell receptor (beta chain) was profiled in a study of shared clonotypes between healthy human individuals. Notes on the study in general: Among non-shared clonotypes, generation probabilities were lower than among those shared by all four donors.

Each sorted subset replicate got 200 ng genomic DNA, 25,000 to 35,000 genomes. Sequenced by immunoSEQ multiplex PCR; TCRdb stores in-frame clones only, minus some. This table has about 230,000 clones, just over 65% appearing once. The CDR3 length is 12 residues. V was clipped by 7 bases and J by 9 bases; unmatched bases: 7. CDR1 SQVTM and CDR2 ANQGSEA come from the germline V gene. A remark on this clone: Antigen: not known.

The chain combines TRBV29-1 with TRBJ2-7; 12 bases are a match to TRBD2. The origin of this receptor is a man aged 25-45 years in good health. Sequenced sample: memory CD4+ T cells sorted from blood. Subset given: CD45RA-negative fraction. The chain's CDR3 is CSGWTSGTRQYF. CDR3 coding DNA: TGCAGCGGGTGGACTAGCGGGACAAGGCAGTACTTC.